The clone carrying this T cell receptor (beta chain) appeared a few times. What it binds is not known. Profiled with immunoSEQ multiplex PCR; TCRdb holds only in-frame clones, not every one. The data show about 130,000 clones, approximately 82% seen once. This record comes from a study of cytomegalovirus exposure and HLA in healthy donors. Notes on the study in general: Among TCR beta chains, those listed as cytomegalovirus-associated numbered over 150. It was found in a later analysis that first-cohort TCR clusters tended to co-occur in the 130 or so validation repertoires.

Source material: PBMCs. The sequence was obtained from a man aged 25-40 years in good health and CMV-seropositive.

Here the CDR3 reads CASSPGAEDNQPQHF. DNA of the CDR3: TGCGCCAGCAGCCCTGGGGCCGAGGACAATCAGCCCCAGCATTTT. The J gene is TRBJ1-5, the V gene TRBV5-1; tentatively, D is TRBD1 (5 bases). The CDR3 runs to 15 residues. Germline V gene sequence: CDR1 SGHRS, CDR2 YFSETQ. V lost 4 bases and J lost 3, with 14 bases in between.